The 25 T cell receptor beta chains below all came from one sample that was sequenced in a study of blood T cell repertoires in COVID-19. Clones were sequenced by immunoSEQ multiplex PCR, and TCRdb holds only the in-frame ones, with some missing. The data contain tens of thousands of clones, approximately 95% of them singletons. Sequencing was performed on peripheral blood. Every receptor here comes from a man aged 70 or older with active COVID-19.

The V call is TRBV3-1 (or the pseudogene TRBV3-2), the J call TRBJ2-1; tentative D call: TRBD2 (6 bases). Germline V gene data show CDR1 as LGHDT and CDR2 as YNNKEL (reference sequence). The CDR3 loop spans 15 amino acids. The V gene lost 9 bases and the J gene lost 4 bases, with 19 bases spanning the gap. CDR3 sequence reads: CASSPGLGVYNEQFF. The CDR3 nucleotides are TGTGCCAGTTCACCGGGACTCGGCGTTTACAATGAGCAGTTCTTC.

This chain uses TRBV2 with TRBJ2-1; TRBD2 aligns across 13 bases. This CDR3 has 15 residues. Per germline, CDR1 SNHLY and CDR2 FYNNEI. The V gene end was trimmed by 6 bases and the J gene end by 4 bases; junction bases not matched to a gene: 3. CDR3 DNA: TGTGCCAGCAGGGGGACTAGCGGGAATTACAATGAGCAGTTCTTC. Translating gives CASRGTSGNYNEQFF.

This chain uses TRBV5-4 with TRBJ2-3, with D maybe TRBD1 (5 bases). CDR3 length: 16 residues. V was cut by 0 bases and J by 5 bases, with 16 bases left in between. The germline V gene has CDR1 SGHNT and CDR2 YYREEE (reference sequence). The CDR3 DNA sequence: TGTGCCAGCAGCTTGGCCGCGGACGCTACAGGAGATACGCAGTATTTT. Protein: CASSLAADATGDTQYF.

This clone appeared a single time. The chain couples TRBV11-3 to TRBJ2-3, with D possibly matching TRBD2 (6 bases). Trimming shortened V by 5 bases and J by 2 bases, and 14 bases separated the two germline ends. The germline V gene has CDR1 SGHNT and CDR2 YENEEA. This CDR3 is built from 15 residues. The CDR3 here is CASSPGGPNTDTQYF. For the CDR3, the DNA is TGTGCCAGCAGCCCCGGGGGACCAAACACAGATACGCAGTATTTT.

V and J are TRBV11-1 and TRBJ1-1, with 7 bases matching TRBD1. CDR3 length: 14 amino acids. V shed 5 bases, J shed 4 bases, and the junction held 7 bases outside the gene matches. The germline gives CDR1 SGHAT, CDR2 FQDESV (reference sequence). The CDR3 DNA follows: TGTGCCAGCAGCCCCGACGACAGGGCCACTGAAGCTTTCTTT. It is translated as CASSPDDRATEAFF.

The CDR3 loop is CASSTQGVKTDTQYF. The CDR3 DNA reads TGTGCCAGCAGCACCCAGGGGGTAAAGACAGATACGCAGTATTTT. The rearrangement links TRBV6-5 to TRBJ2-3, with 7 bases fitting TRBD1. The CDR3 has 15 amino acids. Per germline, CDR1 MNHEY and CDR2 SVGAGI. The trim removed 6 bases at V and 3 bases at J, leaving 9 bases unmatched.

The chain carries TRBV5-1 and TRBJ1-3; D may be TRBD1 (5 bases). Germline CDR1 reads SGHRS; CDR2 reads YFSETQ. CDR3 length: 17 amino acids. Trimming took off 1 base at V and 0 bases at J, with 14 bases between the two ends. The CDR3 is CASSLRPPDSSGNTIYF. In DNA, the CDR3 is TGCGCCAGCAGCTTGCGGCCCCCTGACAGCTCTGGAAACACCATATATTTT.

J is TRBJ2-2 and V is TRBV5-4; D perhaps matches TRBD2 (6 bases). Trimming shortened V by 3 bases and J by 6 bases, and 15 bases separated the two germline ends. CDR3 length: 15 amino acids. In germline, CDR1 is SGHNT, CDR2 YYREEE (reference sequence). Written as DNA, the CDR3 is TGTGCCAGCAGCTCTACCAAGGGCGGGGCCGGGGAGCTGTTTTTT. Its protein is CASSSTKGGAGELFF.

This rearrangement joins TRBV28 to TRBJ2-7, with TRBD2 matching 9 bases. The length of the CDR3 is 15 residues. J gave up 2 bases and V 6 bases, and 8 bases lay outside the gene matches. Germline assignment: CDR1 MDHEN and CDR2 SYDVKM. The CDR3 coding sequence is TGTGCCAGCAGCCCCCGGGGCGGGGGGGCCTACGAGCAGTACGTC. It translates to CASSPRGGGAYEQYV.

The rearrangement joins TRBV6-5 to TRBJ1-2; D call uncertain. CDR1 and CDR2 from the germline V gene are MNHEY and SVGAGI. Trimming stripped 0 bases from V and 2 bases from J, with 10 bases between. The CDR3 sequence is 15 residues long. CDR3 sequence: CASSYSTTGNYGYTF. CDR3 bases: TGTGCCAGCAGTTACTCGACTACCGGCAACTATGGCTACACCTTC.

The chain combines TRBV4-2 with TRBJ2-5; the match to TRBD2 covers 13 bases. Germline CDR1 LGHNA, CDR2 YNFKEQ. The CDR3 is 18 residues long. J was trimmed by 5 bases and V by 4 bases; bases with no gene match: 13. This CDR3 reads CASSRVSSGTSGAETQYF. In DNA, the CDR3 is TGTGCCAGCAGCCGTGTATCATCCGGGACTAGCGGGGCGGAGACCCAGTACTTC.

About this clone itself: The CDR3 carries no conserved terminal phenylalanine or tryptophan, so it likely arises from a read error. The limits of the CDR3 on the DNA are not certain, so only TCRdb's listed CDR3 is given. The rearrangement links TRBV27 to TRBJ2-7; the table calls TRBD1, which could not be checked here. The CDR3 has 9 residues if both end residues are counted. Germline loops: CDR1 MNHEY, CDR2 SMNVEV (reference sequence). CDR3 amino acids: CASSTGQAR.

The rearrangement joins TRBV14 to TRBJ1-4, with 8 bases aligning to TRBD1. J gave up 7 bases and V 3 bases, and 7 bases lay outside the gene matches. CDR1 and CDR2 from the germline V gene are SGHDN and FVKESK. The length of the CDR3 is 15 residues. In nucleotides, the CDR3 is TGTGCCAGCAGCCAGGACCAGGGGGCCGGTGAAAAACTGTTTTTT. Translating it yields CASSQDQGAGEKLFF.

This CDR3 is CASSRGQGPTSSSYNEQFF. CDR3 DNA: TGTGCCAGCTCACGGGGACAGGGCCCAACGTCTAGCTCCTACAATGAGCAGTTCTTC. The chain combines TRBV18 with TRBJ2-1; 9 bases map to TRBD1. V lost 4 bases, J lost 0 bases, and 13 bases stayed unmatched. The CDR3 totals 19 residues. Germline CDR1 reads KGHSH; CDR2 reads LQKENI.

CDR3 nucleotide sequence: TGCAGTGCTGGTGTGGGGCCTAACTATGGCTACACCTTC. Its translation is CSAGVGPNYGYTF. The chain uses TRBV20-1 and TRBJ1-2; a weak D match, TRBD1 (5 bases). V was cut by 5 bases and J by 0 bases, with 10 bases left in between. The CDR3 sequence is 13 residues long. Per the germline V gene, CDR1 is DFQATT and CDR2 is SNEGSKA (reference sequence).

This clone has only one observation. The CDR3 nucleotides are TGTGCCAGCTCACCAGCAGGGGGCATCGATGGCTACACCTTC. Translating gives CASSPAGGIDGYTF. The rearrangement links TRBV18 to TRBJ1-2, with 8 positions matching TRBD1. This CDR3 is 14 amino acids long. CDR1 and CDR2 (germline): KGHSH, LQKENI. Germline trimming cut 2 bases from V and 6 bases from J; bases unmatched to any gene: 5.

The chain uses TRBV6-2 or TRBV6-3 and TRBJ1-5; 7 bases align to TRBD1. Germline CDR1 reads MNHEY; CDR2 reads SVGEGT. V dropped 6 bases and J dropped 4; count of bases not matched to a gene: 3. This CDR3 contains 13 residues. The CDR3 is CASSATGNQPQHF. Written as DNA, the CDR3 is TGTGCCAGCAGCGCGACAGGGAATCAGCCCCAGCATTTT.

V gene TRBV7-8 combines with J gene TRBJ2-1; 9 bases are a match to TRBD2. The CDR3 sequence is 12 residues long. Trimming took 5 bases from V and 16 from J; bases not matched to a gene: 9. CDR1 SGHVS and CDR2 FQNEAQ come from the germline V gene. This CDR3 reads CASSPVGTSPFF. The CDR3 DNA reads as TGTGCCAGCAGCCCAGTAGGGACTAGCCCTTTCTTC.

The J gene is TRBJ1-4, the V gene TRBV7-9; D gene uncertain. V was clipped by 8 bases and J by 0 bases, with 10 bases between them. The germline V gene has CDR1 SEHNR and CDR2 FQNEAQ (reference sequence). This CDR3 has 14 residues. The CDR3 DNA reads TGTGCCAGCGGTCTGGGCGCAACTAATGAAAAACTGTTTTTT. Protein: CASGLGATNEKLFF.

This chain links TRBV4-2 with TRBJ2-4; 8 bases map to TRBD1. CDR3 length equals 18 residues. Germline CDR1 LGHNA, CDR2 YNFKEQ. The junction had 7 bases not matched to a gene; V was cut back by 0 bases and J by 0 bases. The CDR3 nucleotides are TGTGCCAGCAGCCAAGATAATAGACAGGGGCTAGCCAAAAACATTCAGTACTTC. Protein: CASSQDNRQGLAKNIQYF.

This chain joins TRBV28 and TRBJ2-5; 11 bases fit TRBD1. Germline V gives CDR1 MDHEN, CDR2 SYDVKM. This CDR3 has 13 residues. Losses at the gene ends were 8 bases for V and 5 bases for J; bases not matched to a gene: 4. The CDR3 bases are TGTGCCAGCGGACAGGGGGCGGAGGAGACCCAGTACTTC. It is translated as CASGQGAEETQYF.

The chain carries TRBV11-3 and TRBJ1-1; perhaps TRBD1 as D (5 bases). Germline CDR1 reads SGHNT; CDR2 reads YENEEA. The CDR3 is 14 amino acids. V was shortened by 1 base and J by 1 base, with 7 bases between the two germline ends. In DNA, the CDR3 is TGTGCCAGCAGCTTAGGACAGTGGAACACTGAAGCTTTCTTT. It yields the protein CASSLGQWNTEAFF.

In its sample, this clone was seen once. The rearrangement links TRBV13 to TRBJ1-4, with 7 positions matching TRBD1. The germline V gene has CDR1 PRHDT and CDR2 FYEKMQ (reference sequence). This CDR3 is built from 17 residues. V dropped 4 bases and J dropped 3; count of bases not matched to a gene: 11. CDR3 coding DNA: TGTGCCAGCAGCTCCTCACAGGGGCCCAGGGCTAATGAAAAACTGTTTTTT. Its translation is CASSSSQGPRANEKLFF.

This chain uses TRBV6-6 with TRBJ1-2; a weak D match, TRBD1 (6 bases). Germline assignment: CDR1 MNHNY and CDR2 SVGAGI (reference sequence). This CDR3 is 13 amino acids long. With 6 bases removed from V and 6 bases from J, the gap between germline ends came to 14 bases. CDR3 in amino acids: CASSTGNSDGYTF. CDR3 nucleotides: TGTGCCAGCAGCACAGGGAATTCGGATGGCTACACCTTC.

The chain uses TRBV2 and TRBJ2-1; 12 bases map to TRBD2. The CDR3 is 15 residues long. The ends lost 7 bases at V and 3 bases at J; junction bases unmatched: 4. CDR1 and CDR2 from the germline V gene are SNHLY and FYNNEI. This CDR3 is CASILTSGGYNEQFF. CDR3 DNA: TGTGCCAGCATTCTGACTAGCGGGGGCTACAATGAGCAGTTCTTC.